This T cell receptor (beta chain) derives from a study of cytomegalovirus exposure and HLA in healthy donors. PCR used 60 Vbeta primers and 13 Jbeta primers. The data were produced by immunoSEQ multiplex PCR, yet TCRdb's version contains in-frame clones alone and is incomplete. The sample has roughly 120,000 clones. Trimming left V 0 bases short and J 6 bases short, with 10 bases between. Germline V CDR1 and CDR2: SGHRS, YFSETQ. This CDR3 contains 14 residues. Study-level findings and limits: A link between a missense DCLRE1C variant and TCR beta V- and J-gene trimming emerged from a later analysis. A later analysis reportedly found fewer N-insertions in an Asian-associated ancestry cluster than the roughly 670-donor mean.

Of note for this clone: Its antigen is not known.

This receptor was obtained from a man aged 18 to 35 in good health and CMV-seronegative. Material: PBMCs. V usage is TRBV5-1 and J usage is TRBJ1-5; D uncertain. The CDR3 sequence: CASSLEAASQPQHF. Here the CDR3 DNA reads TGCGCCAGCAGCTTGGAGGCAGCGAGTCAGCCCCAGCATTTT.